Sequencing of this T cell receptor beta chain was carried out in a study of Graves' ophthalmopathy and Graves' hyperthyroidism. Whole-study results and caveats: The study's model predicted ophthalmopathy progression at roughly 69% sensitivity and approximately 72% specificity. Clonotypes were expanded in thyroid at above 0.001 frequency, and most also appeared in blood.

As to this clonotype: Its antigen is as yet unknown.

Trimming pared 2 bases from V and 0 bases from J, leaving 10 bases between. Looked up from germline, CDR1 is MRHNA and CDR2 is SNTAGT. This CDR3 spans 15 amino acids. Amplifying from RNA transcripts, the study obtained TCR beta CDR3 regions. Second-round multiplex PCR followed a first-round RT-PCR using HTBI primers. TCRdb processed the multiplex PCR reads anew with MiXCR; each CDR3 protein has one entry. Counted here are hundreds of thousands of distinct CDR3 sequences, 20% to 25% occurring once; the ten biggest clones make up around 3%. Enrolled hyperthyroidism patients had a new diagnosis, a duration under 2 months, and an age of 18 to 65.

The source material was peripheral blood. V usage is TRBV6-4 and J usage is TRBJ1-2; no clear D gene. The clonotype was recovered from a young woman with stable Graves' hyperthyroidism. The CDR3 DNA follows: TGTGCCAGCAGTGACGTGGGCCTTCCTAACTATGGCTACACCTTC. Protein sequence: CASSDVGLPNYGYTF.